Below are 30 T cell receptor beta chains sequenced from a single sample in a study of OX40 agonist ivuxolimab in advanced cancers. TCRdb's copy holds only in-frame clones and misses some; the assay was immunoSEQ multiplex PCR. The table has more than 50,000 clones, 81% seen once. The sample consisted of CD4+ or CD8+ T cells sorted from blood, taken in a trial of the OX40 agonist ivuxolimab. The receptors shown here come from an adult with an advanced solid tumor such as melanoma, head and neck, liver or kidney cancer.

The chain couples TRBV6-6 to TRBJ2-7; D might be TRBD1 (5 bases). Germline lookup yields CDR1 MNHNY and CDR2 SVGAGI (reference sequence). The CDR3 has 15 residues. Trimming removed 2 bases at V and 4 bases at J, with 15 bases between. The CDR3 reads CASSYEIQGIYEQYF. In DNA, the CDR3 is TGTGCCAGCAGTTACGAAATCCAGGGAATATACGAGCAGTACTTC.

V and J are TRBV29-1 and TRBJ1-1, with D tentatively TRBD1 (5 bases). The CDR3 is 13 residues long. V was shortened by 4 bases and J by 4 bases, with 13 bases between the two germline ends. Germline V CDR1 and CDR2: SQVTM, ANQGSEA. DNA of the CDR3: TGCAGCGTTGTAGCAGGGCGCGGCACTGAAGCTTTCTTT. Translating it yields CSVVAGRGTEAFF.

The rearrangement uses TRBV7-9 and TRBJ1-2, with D maybe TRBD1 (5 bases). Germline values: CDR1 SEHNR, CDR2 FQNEAQ (reference sequence). The germline V and J ends were trimmed by 3 bases and 4 bases, with 6 bases remaining between them. The CDR3 is 12 amino acids. CDR3 sequence (DNA): TGTGCCAGCAGCTTCGACAGCTATGGCTACACCTTC. Amino acids: CASSFDSYGYTF.

The chain carries TRBV6-1 and TRBJ2-1, with 10 positions matching TRBD2. Germline V lookup: CDR1 MNHNS, CDR2 SASEGT. CDR3 length equals 14 residues. J was trimmed by 4 bases and V by 6 bases; bases with no gene match: 3. The CDR3 DNA reads as TGTGCCAGCAGGAGCGGGGGGGAGTACAATGAGCAGTTCTTC. This translates into CASRSGGEYNEQFF.

The chain is built from TRBV11-3 and TRBJ2-2, with 7 bases matching TRBD1. Germline V gives CDR1 SGHNT, CDR2 YENEEA. V was pared by 3 bases and J by 6 bases, with 13 bases of the junction left unmatched. The CDR3 spans 17 residues. DNA for the CDR3: TGTGCCAGCAGCTTGGTACAGGGGAGTGTGTACTCCGGGGAGCTGTTTTTT. This translates into CASSLVQGSVYSGELFF.

The J gene is TRBJ2-7, the V gene TRBV9, with 8 bases matching TRBD1. Germline CDR1 is SGDLS and CDR2 is YYNGEE. There are 17 residues in the CDR3. J gave up 6 bases and V 0 bases, and 14 bases lay outside the gene matches. The CDR3 DNA reads TGTGCCAGCAGCGTAGGAGGGGCAGGGGGCTCGTCCCGCGAGCAGTACTTC. Translation gives CASSVGGAGGSSREQYF. Based on the CDR3 plus reference TRBV9 and TRBJ2-7, the full variable domain is DSGVTQTPKHLITATGQRVTLRCSPRSGDLSVYWYQQSLDQGLQFLIQYYNGEERAKGNILERFSAQQFPDLHSELNLSSLELGDSALYFCASSVGGAGGSSREQYFGPGTRLTVT.

V is TRBV4-1 and J is TRBJ2-6; no clear D. With 0 bases removed from V and 6 bases from J, the gap between germline ends came to 15 bases. The CDR3 is 17 residues long. Germline CDR1 and CDR2: MGHRA and YSYEKL. CDR3 nucleotide sequence: TGCGCCAGCAGCCAAGATGTTGGCCACCTTAAGGCCAACGTCCTGACTTTC. Amino acid sequence: CASSQDVGHLKANVLTF.

This chain links TRBV7-9 with TRBJ1-4, with TRBD1 identical over 7 bases. The CDR3 runs 13 residues. Germline loops: CDR1 SEHNR, CDR2 FQNEAQ (reference sequence). V was clipped by 10 bases and J by 3 bases; unmatched bases: 5. CDR3 in DNA: TGTGCCACTAGGGACAGTGCTAATGAAAAACTGTTTTTT. Its translation is CATRDSANEKLFF. Filled out from reference TRBV7-9 and TRBJ1-4, the complete variable domain reads DTGVSQNPRHKITKRGQNVTFRCDPISEHNRLYWYRQTLGQGPEFLTYFQNEAQLEKSRLLSDRFSAERPKGSFSTLEIQRTEQGDSAMYLCATRDSANEKLFFGSGTQLSVL.

The rearrangement uses TRBV28 and TRBJ1-5; 8 bases fit TRBD1. Germline values: CDR1 MDHEN, CDR2 SYDVKM. The V segment lost 7 bases and the J segment 5 bases; nucleotides outside the gene matches: 7. The CDR3 runs 14 residues. The CDR3 nucleotides are TGTGCCAGCATCAGCGCAGGGGGCTATCAGCCCCAGCATTTT. Its translation is CASISAGGYQPQHF. Supplemented by reference TRBV28 and TRBJ1-5, the full variable domain reads DVKVTQSSRYLVKRTGEKVFLECVQDMDHENMFWYRQDPGLGLRLIYFSYDVKMKEKGDIPEGYSVSREKKERFSLILESASTNQTSMYLCASISAGGYQPQHFGDGTRLSIL.

This chain joins TRBV4-1 and TRBJ2-3; D may match TRBD1 or TRBD2 (6 bases each). The CDR3 totals 16 residues. Germline V CDR1 and CDR2: MGHRA, YSYEKL. V shed 0 bases and J shed 2 bases, with 12 bases lying between them. Here the CDR3 DNA reads TGCGCCAGCAGCCAAGAGAGGGGGGCACCCACAGATACGCAGTATTTT. Amino acids: CASSQERGAPTDTQYF.

The genes are TRBV19 and TRBJ1-2; tentatively, D is TRBD1 (6 bases). CDR3 size: 12 residues. Germline V CDR1 and CDR2: LNHDA, SQIVND (reference sequence). Trimming removed 7 bases from V and 2 bases from J, with 8 bases in between. Written as DNA, the CDR3 is TGTGCCAGTACCGACAGGAACTATGGCTACACCTTC. Translation gives CASTDRNYGYTF.

This chain links TRBV6-6 with TRBJ1-4; D not resolved. The germline CDR1 and CDR2 sequences are MNHNY and SVGAGI (reference sequence). V shed 8 bases and J shed 0 bases, with 13 bases lying between them. CDR3 length: 15 residues. As DNA, the CDR3 is TGTGCCAGCCGATTAGACGGGGCAACTAATGAAAAACTGTTTTTT. This gives the protein CASRLDGATNEKLFF.

This clone was observed a handful of times. The chain recombines TRBV19 with TRBJ1-1; D is unclear. The CDR3 consists of 13 residues. Trimming removed 3 bases at V and 3 bases at J, with 8 bases between. Germline V gives CDR1 LNHDA, CDR2 SQIVND (reference sequence). The CDR3 region is CASSIAGDTEAFF. The CDR3, as DNA: TGTGCCAGTAGTATCGCAGGTGACACTGAAGCTTTCTTT.

This chain uses TRBV20-1 with TRBJ2-1; D not resolved. Germline V gene lookup returns CDR1 DFQATT and CDR2 SNEGSKA (reference sequence). The CDR3 consists of 11 residues. V was cut by 1 base and J by 5 bases, with 3 bases left in between. CDR3 DNA: TGCAGTGCTAGAGCAGACAATGAGCAGTTCTTC. Translation gives CSARADNEQFF.

The V gene is TRBV11-3, the J gene TRBJ2-2, with D perhaps given as TRBD1 or TRBD2 (5 bases each). Trimming pared 7 bases from V and 7 bases from J, leaving 19 bases between. In germline, CDR1 is SGHNT, CDR2 YENEEA. The length of the CDR3 is 15 residues. CDR3 nucleotide sequence: TGTGCCAGCACCATGGGTGGGGGACCGGACGGGGAGCTGTTTTTT. It specifies CASTMGGGPDGELFF.

This chain uses TRBV5-4 with TRBJ1-1; D gene ambiguous. Germline CDR1 reads SGHNT; CDR2 reads YYREEE (reference sequence). This CDR3 region has 14 residues. Trimming stripped 1 base from V and 3 bases from J, with 10 bases between. CDR3 amino acids: CASSLKVGYTEAFF. CDR3 nucleotides: TGTGCCAGCAGCTTGAAAGTGGGCTACACTGAAGCTTTCTTT.

A few counts support this clone. For the CDR3, the DNA is TGCAGCGTCGTTTTGGGGGACAGGGGCCCCTACGAGCAGTACTTC. Amino acids: CSVVLGDRGPYEQYF. The gene calls are TRBV29-1 and TRBJ2-7; 10 nucleotides align to TRBD1. V was clipped by 6 bases and J by 2 bases; unmatched bases: 10. Per the germline V gene, CDR1 is SQVTM and CDR2 is ANQGSEA. CDR3 size: 15 residues.

The V gene is TRBV15, the J gene TRBJ2-1; 7 bases align to TRBD2. V shed 5 bases, J shed 4 bases, and the junction held 8 bases outside the gene matches. The CDR3 runs to 15 residues. CDR1 is LNHNV and CDR2 is YYDKDF in the germline V gene (reference sequence). The CDR3 is CATSPRRGGYNEQFF. The DNA of the CDR3 is TGTGCCACCAGCCCACGGCGCGGGGGTTACAATGAGCAGTTCTTC.

The J gene is TRBJ1-1, the V gene TRBV19, with TRBD1 identical over 10 bases. This CDR3 is 13 amino acids long. Losses at the gene ends were 8 bases for V and 4 bases for J; bases not matched to a gene: 4. CDR1 is LNHDA and CDR2 is SQIVND in the germline V gene (reference sequence). DNA of the CDR3: TGTGCCAGTTGGGGACAGGGGATCACTGAAGCTTTCTTT. This encodes CASWGQGITEAFF.

The chain couples TRBV7-9 to TRBJ1-3; D not certain. The germline gives CDR1 SEHNR, CDR2 FQNEAQ (reference sequence). The CDR3 sequence is 14 residues long. Between the trimmed V and J ends, which lost 5 bases and 0 bases, there was a span of 8 bases. CDR3: CASSGGYSGNTIYF. The DNA of the CDR3 is TGTGCCAGCAGCGGCGGCTACTCTGGAAACACCATATATTTT.

This rearrangement joins TRBV6-5 to TRBJ1-2; 7 bases line up with TRBD1. Germline assignment: CDR1 MNHEY and CDR2 SVGAGI. The ends lost 6 bases at V and 4 bases at J; junction bases unmatched: 5. CDR3 length equals 13 residues. CDR3 sequence: CASSPGQIYGYTF. The DNA of the CDR3 is TGTGCCAGCAGCCCGGGACAGATCTATGGCTACACCTTC.

This clone was seen only a few times. The gene calls are TRBV2 and TRBJ2-7, with 8 bases identical to TRBD2. Germline lookup yields CDR1 SNHLY and CDR2 FYNNEI. The CDR3 is 12 amino acids. Unmatched junction bases numbered 5, after V lost 6 bases and J lost 7 bases. CDR3 in DNA: TGTGCCAGCAGGGGCGGGGGGTTGGAGCAGTACTTC. It codes for CASRGGGLEQYF.

The chain employs TRBV9 and TRBJ1-6, with D possibly being TRBD1 (6 bases). There are 15 residues in the CDR3. Germline CDR1 reads SGDLS; CDR2 reads YYNGEE. Trimming stripped 3 bases from V and 7 bases from J, with 14 bases between. CDR3 in amino acids: CASSAQRGGNSPLHF. CDR3 in DNA: TGTGCCAGCAGCGCGCAGAGAGGGGGAAATTCACCCCTCCACTTT.

J is TRBJ2-7 and V is TRBV6-1; tentatively, D is TRBD2 (6 bases). The CDR3 has 14 residues. CDR1 MNHNS and CDR2 SASEGT come from the germline V gene. Trimming stripped 6 bases from V and 0 bases from J, with 12 bases between. The CDR3 region is CASRLGGFSYEQYF. The CDR3 DNA follows: TGTGCCAGCAGGCTCGGGGGTTTCTCCTACGAGCAGTACTTC.

CDR3 DNA sequence: TGTGCCAGCAGCGCCGGACTAGCGGGGCCCGTCTACGAGCAGTACTTC. Translation gives CASSAGLAGPVYEQYF. The V call is TRBV7-2, the J call TRBJ2-7; 12 nucleotides align to TRBD2. After removal of 5 bases from V and 3 bases from J, the junction contained 8 bases not matched to a gene. The CDR3 length is 16 residues. Germline values: CDR1 SGHTA, CDR2 FQGNSA.

In this sample, this clone turned up once. Other DNA variants within this sample encode the same CDR3. The rearrangement uses TRBV19 and TRBJ2-3; possibly TRBD2 for D (6 bases). Germline lookup yields CDR1 LNHDA and CDR2 SQIVND (reference sequence). This CDR3 contains 14 residues. The V end was cut by 3 bases, the J end by 2 bases, with 9 bases between. CDR3 sequence: CASSIGGTTDTQYF. DNA for the CDR3: TGTGCCAGTAGTATCGGCGGGACCACAGATACGCAGTATTTT.

The CDR3 protein is CASSLERNNSPLHF. For the CDR3, the DNA is TGTGCCAGCAGTTTGGAGCGGAATAATTCACCCCTCCACTTT. J is TRBJ1-6 and V is TRBV6-5; D not certain. V gave up 4 bases and J gave up 5 bases, with 9 bases separating them. Germline CDR1 and CDR2: MNHEY and SVGAGI. The CDR3 runs to 14 residues.

In this sample, this clone turned up a few times. V is TRBV2 and J is TRBJ2-3, with 8 nucleotides matching TRBD2. The V gene's germline CDR1 is SNHLY and CDR2 FYNNEI. The CDR3 extends over 13 amino acids. With V trimmed by 6 bases and J by 5 bases, 4 bases remained unmatched. CDR3 sequence reads: CASRRGGGDTQYF. CDR3 nucleotide sequence: TGTGCCAGCAGACGGGGGGGCGGAGATACGCAGTATTTT.

The sample holds a few counts of this clone. The genes are TRBV9 and TRBJ1-6; maybe TRBD1 (5 bases). The CDR3 spans 14 residues. The germline V gene has CDR1 SGDLS and CDR2 YYNGEE. Trimming left V 4 bases short and J 5 bases short, with 10 bases between. DNA for the CDR3: TGTGCCAGCAGCCTCCCGGGGGATAATTCACCCCTCCACTTT. Translation: CASSLPGDNSPLHF.

In its sample, this clone was seen a few times. The chain couples TRBV29-1 to TRBJ2-3; 8 nucleotides line up with TRBD2. The CDR3 is made up of 16 amino acids. Germline V gene lookup returns CDR1 SQVTM and CDR2 ANQGSEA. V shed 7 bases and J 0 bases; nucleotides not matched to a gene: 12. In nucleotides, the CDR3 is TGCAGCGCCGACGGGGGGGCGCGGGTTAGCACAGATACGCAGTATTTT. Translating gives CSADGGARVSTDTQYF.